A selection of T cell receptor beta chains follows, all from one sample in a study of control samples from healthy donors and cancer patients. Data came from immunoSEQ multiplex PCR; TCRdb stores just in-frame clones and leaves some out. The data show approximately 130,000 clones, more than 70% seen once. Input material: blood. The source is a man in his fifties or sixties in good health. Both conserved end residues are part of each CDR3. A D gene is named only where the DNA matches it firmly. Clone size, where shown, is once, few, many, or a class for clones that have expanded.

CASSEGVPNTEAFF | TGTGCCAGCAGTGAAGGTGTCCCGAACACTGAAGCTTTCTTT | . | . | TRBJ1-1 | TRBV2
CASSYSGTSEAFF | TGTGCCAGCAGTTACTCCGGGACCAGTGAAGCTTTCTTT | . | . | TRBJ1-1 | TRBV6-6
CASSDTYPSYGYTF | TGTGCCAGCAGCGACACTTACCCCTCCTATGGCTACACCTTC | . | . | TRBJ1-2 | TRBV7-9
CAISESAEGYSYEQYF | TGTGCCATCAGTGAGTCCGCGGAGGGATACTCCTACGAGCAGTACTTC | few | . | TRBJ2-7 | TRBV10-3
CASSPGTAQETQYF | TGTGCCAGCTCACCAGGCACAGCTCAAGAGACCCAGTACTTC | . | . | TRBJ2-5 | TRBV18
CASSDYENTGELFF | TGTGCCAGCAGCGATTACGAGAACACCGGGGAGCTGTTTTTT | . | . | TRBJ2-2 | TRBV6-4
CASSPLGQATGELFF | TGTGCCAGCTCACCACTTGGGCAGGCCACCGGGGAGCTGTTTTTT | few | . | TRBJ2-2 | TRBV18
CASRAANYEQYF | TGTGCCAGCAGGGCGGCCAACTACGAGCAGTACTTC | . | . | TRBJ2-7 | TRBV12-3/TRBV12-4
CASLLLGSGELFF | TGTGCCAGTTTATTACTAGGTTCCGGGGAGCTGTTTTTT | . | . | TRBJ2-2 | TRBV28
CASSSSGMSSYEQYF | TGTGCCAGCAGCTCTAGCGGAATGAGCTCCTACGAGCAGTACTTC | once | TRBD2 | TRBJ2-7 | TRBV7-2
CASYQGGRLNGYTF | TGTGCCAGCTACCAGGGGGGACGGTTGAATGGCTACACCTTC | . | TRBD1 | TRBJ1-2 | TRBV6-6
CATSRLTGIIDEQYF | TGTGCCACCAGCAGGTTGACAGGGATCATAGACGAGCAGTACTTC | . | TRBD1 | TRBJ2-7 | TRBV15
CASSDPKGNNQPQHF | TGTGCCAGCAGCGACCCCAAAGGGAACAATCAGCCCCAGCATTTT | few | . | TRBJ1-5 | TRBV5-8
CAWSVVRVTEAFF | TGTGCCTGGAGTGTCGTCAGGGTCACTGAAGCTTTCTTT | . | . | TRBJ1-1 | TRBV30
CASSRQGQHEQYF | TGTGCCAGCAGTAGACAGGGTCAACACGAGCAGTACTTC | few | TRBD1 | TRBJ2-7 | TRBV4-2
CASSVSGTGELFF | TGTGCCAGCAGCGTTAGCGGCACCGGGGAGCTGTTTTTT | . | . | TRBJ2-2 | TRBV7-2
CATSVGNYGYTF | TGTGCCACCAGTGTTGGTAACTATGGCTACACCTTC | once | . | TRBJ1-2 | TRBV24-1
CASSVVGELSTDTQYF | TGTGCCAGCAGCGTCGTCGGAGAACTAAGCACAGATACGCAGTATTTT | . | . | TRBJ2-3 | TRBV9
CASSLDGQNTEAFF | TGCGCCAGCAGCTTGGATGGGCAGAACACTGAAGCTTTCTTT | few | . | TRBJ1-1 | TRBV5-1
CASSSPQGSGELFF | TGCGCCAGCAGCTCCCCTCAGGGGTCCGGGGAGCTGTTTTTT | . | . | TRBJ2-2 | TRBV5-1
CSVQISGANVLTF | TGCAGCGTTCAGATCTCTGGGGCCAACGTCCTGACTTTC | . | . | TRBJ2-6 | TRBV29-1
CASSFVGVEQFF | TGTGCCAGCAGTTTTGTAGGTGTCGAGCAGTTCTTC | . | . | TRBJ2-1 | TRBV12-3/TRBV12-4
CASSPAFVADRTEAFF | TGCGCCAGCAGCCCGGCTTTTGTCGCAGATCGCACTGAAGCTTTCTTT | . | . | TRBJ1-1 | TRBV4-1
CASSARGQRYYEQYF | TGTGCCAGTAGTGCCAGGGGACAGCGATACTACGAGCAGTACTTC | . | TRBD1 | TRBJ2-7 | TRBV19
CASSLMGDTNTEAFF | TGCGCCAGCAGCTTGATGGGGGACACAAACACTGAAGCTTTCTTT | . | . | TRBJ1-1 | TRBV5-1
CASSLAREGWETQYF | TGTGCCAGCAGCTTAGCGAGGGAGGGTTGGGAGACCCAGTACTTC | . | TRBD2 | TRBJ2-5 | TRBV7-2
CASSPGQYNSPLHF | TGTGCCAGTAGCCCGGGACAGTATAATTCACCCCTCCACTTT | . | TRBD1 | TRBJ1-6 | TRBV19
CASTIGTVNTEAFF | TGTGCCAGCACGATAGGGACGGTGAACACTGAAGCTTTCTTT | . | . | TRBJ1-1 | TRBV6-5
CATSVGTGNYGETQYF | TGTGCCACCAGTGTCGGCACAGGCAATTATGGCGAGACCCAGTACTTC | once | . | TRBJ2-5 | TRBV24-1
CASSIDGKWPFF | TGTGCCAGTAGTATAGACGGGAAATGGCCGTTCTTC | . | . | TRBJ2-1 | TRBV19
CASSPREGTEAFF | TGTGCCAGCTCACCAAGGGAGGGCACTGAAGCTTTCTTT | . | . | TRBJ1-1 | TRBV18
CASSLVRVNTEAFF | TGCGCCAGCAGCTTGGTCCGGGTGAACACTGAAGCTTTCTTT | . | . | TRBJ1-1 | TRBV5-1
CASSQSRPLGQPQHF | TGTGCCAGCAGTCAATCCCGGCCCTTGGGGCAGCCCCAGCATTTT | . | . | TRBJ1-5 | TRBV28
CASSQPSGGLAGNTGELFF | TGCGCCAGCAGTCAACCGTCTGGGGGACTAGCGGGGAACACCGGGGAGCTGTTTTTT | . | TRBD2 | TRBJ2-2 | TRBV23-1
CASSQGASETQYF | TGTGCCAGTAGCCAGGGGGCCTCAGAGACCCAGTACTTC | . | TRBD1 | TRBJ2-5 | TRBV19
CASSLVGQGPANYGYTF | TGTGCCAGCAGCTTGGTCGGACAGGGGCCTGCTAACTATGGCTACACCTTC | . | TRBD1 | TRBJ1-2 | TRBV5-4
CAWSVAGGPFRELFF | TGTGCCTGGAGTGTAGCGGGGGGCCCGTTCCGGGAGCTGTTTTTT | . | TRBD2 | TRBJ2-2 | TRBV30
CASYGDPGNEKLFF | TGTGCCAGCTATGGGGACCCAGGAAATGAAAAACTGTTTTTT | . | . | TRBJ1-4 | TRBV6-6
CASSQGTSGGDSQFF | TGCGCCAGCAGCCAAGGGACTAGCGGGGGGGACTCGCAGTTCTTC | . | TRBD2 | TRBJ2-1 | TRBV4-3
CASQRAGTGELFF | TGTGCCAGCCAGCGGGCGGGGACCGGGGAGCTGTTTTTT | . | . | TRBJ2-2 | TRBV6-6
CASSYNRDRNEQYF | TGTGCCAGCTCTTACAACCGGGACAGGAACGAGCAGTACTTC | . | TRBD1 | TRBJ2-7 | TRBV18
CGSSGFLDYGYTF | TGCGGATCTTCAGGGTTCCTTGACTATGGCTACACCTTC | . | . | TRBJ1-2 | TRBV6-5
CASSQQLQGFNQPQHF | TGTGCCAGCAGCCAACAACTTCAGGGGTTCAATCAGCCCCAGCATTTT | . | . | TRBJ1-5 | TRBV4-2
CASSLLSTRGNQPQHF | TGTGCCAGCAGCTTACTTTCCACCCGGGGAAATCAGCCCCAGCATTTT | once | . | TRBJ1-5 | TRBV7-2
CASSASWGGSSEQYF | TGTGCCAGCAGTGCCTCTTGGGGGGGCTCTTCCGAGCAGTACTTC | . | . | TRBJ2-7 | TRBV25-1
CASSLGQGASYEQYF | TGTGCCAGCAGTTTGGGTCAGGGGGCATCCTACGAGCAGTACTTC | few | TRBD1 | TRBJ2-7 | TRBV6-5
CASSLVGQGQGGQFF | TGTGCCAGCAGCTTAGTAGGACAGGGGCAAGGCGGGCAGTTCTTC | . | TRBD1 | TRBJ2-1 | TRBV7-2
CASSAVAGQGSSEQYF | TGTGCCAGCAGTGCCGTTGCGGGACAGGGGTCGAGCGAGCAGTACTTC | few | TRBD1 | TRBJ2-7 | TRBV6-1
CASSLMPGQNFNSNQPQHF | TGTGCCAGCAGTTTAATGCCGGGACAGAACTTTAATAGCAATCAGCCCCAGCATTTT | . | TRBD1 | TRBJ1-5 | TRBV28
CAWSPGNTEAFF | TGTGCCTGGAGTCCAGGGAACACTGAAGCTTTCTTT | . | . | TRBJ1-1 | TRBV30
CASLVRQGGQPQHF | TGTGCCAGCCTAGTCCGCCAGGGTGGCCAGCCCCAGCATTTT | . | . | TRBJ1-5 | TRBV28